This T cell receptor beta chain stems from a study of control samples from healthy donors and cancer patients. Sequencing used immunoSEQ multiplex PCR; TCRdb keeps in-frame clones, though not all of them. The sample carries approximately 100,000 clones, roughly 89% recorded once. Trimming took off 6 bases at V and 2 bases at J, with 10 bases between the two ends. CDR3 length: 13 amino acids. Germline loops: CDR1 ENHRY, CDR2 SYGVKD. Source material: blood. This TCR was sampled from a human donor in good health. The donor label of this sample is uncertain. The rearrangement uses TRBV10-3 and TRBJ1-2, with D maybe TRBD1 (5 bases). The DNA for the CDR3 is TGTGCCATCAGCGAGGGACGGAACTATGGCTACACCTTC. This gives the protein CAISEGRNYGYTF.